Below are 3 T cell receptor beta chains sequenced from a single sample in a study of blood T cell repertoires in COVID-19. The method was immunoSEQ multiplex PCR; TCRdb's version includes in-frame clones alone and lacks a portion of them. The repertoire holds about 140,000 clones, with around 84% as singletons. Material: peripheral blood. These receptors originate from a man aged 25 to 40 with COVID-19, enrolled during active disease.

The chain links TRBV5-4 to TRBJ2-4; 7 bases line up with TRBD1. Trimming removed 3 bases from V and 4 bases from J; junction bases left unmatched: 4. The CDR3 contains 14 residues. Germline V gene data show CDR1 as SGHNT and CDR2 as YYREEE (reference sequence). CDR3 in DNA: TGTGCCAGCAGCTCCGAGACAGGGAAAAACATTCAGTACTTC. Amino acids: CASSSETGKNIQYF.

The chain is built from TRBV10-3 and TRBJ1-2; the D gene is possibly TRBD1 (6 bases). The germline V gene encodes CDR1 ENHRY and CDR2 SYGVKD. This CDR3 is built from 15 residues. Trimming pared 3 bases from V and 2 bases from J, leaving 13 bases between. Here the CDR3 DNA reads TGTGCCATCAGTGACTACACAGGGTTAAACTATGGCTACACCTTC. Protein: CAISDYTGLNYGYTF.

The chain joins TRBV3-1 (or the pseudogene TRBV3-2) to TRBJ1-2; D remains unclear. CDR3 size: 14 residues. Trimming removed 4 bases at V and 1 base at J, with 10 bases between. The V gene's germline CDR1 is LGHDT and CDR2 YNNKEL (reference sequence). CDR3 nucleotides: TGTGCCAGCAGCCCCCAAGGAGTTAACTATGGCTACACCTTC. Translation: CASSPQGVNYGYTF.